This TCR beta chain was recovered during a study of T-cell reconstitution after alpha-beta-depleted transplantation in children listed by TCRdb under 2016. With respect to the entire study: Using TCR repertoire profiling, the study followed T-cell immune reconstitution in a quantitative way in children after TCRalphabeta/CD19-depleted allogeneic hematopoietic cell transplantation.

The library relied on PCR. TCRdb records Illumina HiSeq 2500 as the sequencer. To normalize quantification of the TCRbeta repertoire, the TCR libraries were built with molecular barcoding that relied on unique molecular identifiers. TCRdb took the public reads, trimmed them with fastp at Q25, ran MiXCR for clone calling and kept in-frame beta chains. Rows with one shared CDR3 protein collapse into an entry with the most common genes and DNA. Counted in this sample were more than 450,000 distinct CDR3 sequences; around 16% of them appeared once. Less than 4% of the sample comes from the top ten. V and J are trimmed by 3 bases and 2 bases, and the gene matches miss 6 bases of the junction. Measured from the cysteine to the phenylalanine, the CDR3 is 17 residues long. Kept here is only the CDR3 DNA, which spans 51 bases and is read in frame from base 1. With regard to this clonotype: This receptor's antigen is unknown. The record has no base qualities; no much larger clone is one base away.

Sequenced here: PBMCs from the stem cell graft donor, sampled from the stem cell graft. This chain joins TRBV12-3 or TRBV12-4 to TRBJ2-7, with 14 bases aligning to TRBD2. This TCR was recovered from a human donor who donated a stem cell graft to a child with acute lymphoblastic leukemia. Read as DNA, the sequence is TGTGCCAGCAGTTTGGGACTAGCGGGAGAGAGCCCCTACGAGCAGTACTTC. The resulting protein is CASSLGLAGESPYEQYF.